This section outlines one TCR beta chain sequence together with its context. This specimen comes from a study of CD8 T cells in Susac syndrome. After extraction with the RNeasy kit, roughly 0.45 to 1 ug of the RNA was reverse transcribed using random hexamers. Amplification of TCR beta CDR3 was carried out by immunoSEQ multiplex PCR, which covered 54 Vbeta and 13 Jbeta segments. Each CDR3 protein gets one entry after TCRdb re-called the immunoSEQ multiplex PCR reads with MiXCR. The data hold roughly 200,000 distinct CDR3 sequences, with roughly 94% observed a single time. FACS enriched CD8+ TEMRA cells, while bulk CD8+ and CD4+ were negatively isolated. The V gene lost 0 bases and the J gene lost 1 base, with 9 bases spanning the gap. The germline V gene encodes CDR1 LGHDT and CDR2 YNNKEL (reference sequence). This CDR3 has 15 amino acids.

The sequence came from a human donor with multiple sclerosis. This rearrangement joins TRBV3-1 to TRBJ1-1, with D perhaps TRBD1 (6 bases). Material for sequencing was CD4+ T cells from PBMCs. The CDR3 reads CASSQERGANTEAFF. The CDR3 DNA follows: TGTGCCAGCAGCCAAGAAAGGGGGGCGAACACTGAAGCTTTCTTT.